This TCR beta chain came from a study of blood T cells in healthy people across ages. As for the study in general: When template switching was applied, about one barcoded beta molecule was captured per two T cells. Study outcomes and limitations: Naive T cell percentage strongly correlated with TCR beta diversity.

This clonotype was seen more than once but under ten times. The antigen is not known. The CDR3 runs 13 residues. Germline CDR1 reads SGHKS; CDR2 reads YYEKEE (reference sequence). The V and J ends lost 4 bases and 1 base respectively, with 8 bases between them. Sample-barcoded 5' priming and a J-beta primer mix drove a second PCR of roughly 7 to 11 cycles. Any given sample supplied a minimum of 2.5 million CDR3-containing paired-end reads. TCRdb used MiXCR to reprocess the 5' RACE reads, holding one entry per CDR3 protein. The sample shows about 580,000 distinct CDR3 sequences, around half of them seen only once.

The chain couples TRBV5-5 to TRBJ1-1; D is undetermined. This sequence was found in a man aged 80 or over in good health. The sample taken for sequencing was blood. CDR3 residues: CASSVEGNTEAFF. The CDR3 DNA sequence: TGTGCCAGCAGCGTGGAGGGGAACACTGAAGCTTTCTTT.